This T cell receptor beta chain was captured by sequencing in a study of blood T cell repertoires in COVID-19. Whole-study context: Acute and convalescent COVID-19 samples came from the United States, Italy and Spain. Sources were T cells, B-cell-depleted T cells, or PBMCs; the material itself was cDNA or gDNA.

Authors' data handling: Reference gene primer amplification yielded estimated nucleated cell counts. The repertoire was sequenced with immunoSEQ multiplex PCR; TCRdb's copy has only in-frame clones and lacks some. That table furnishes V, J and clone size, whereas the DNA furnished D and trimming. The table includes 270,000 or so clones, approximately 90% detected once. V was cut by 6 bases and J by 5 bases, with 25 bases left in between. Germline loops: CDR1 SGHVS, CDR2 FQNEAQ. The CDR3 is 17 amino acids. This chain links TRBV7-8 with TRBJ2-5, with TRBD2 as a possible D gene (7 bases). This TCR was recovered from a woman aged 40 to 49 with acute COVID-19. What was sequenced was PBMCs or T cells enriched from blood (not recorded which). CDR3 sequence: CASRLGGYARGVETQYF. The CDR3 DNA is TGTGCCAGCAGACTCGGGGGGTACGCCAGGGGCGTTGAGACCCAGTACTTC.